Described below is a single TCR beta chain sequence and its context. This record comes from a study of long-term antiretroviral therapy in people with HIV. CDR1 and CDR2 (germline): MNHEY, SVGAGI. CDR3 length: 14 residues. The V and J ends lost 6 bases and 6 bases, in that order; junction bases with no gene match: 8. Investigators performed immunoSEQ version v3.0 at survey level. Data came from immunoSEQ multiplex PCR; TCRdb stores just in-frame clones and leaves some out. The sample shows 25,000 to 30,000 clones, roughly 84% of them seen only once. The source material was unsorted PBMCs, sampled 0.4 years after starting antiretroviral therapy. V usage is TRBV6-5 and J usage is TRBJ2-7, with 10 bases that match TRBD1. The source of this sequence is a man aged 18 to 30 with HIV. CDR3 region: CASRQPGQGCEQYF. The CDR3, as DNA: TGTGCCAGCAGACAACCGGGACAGGGGTGCGAGCAGTACTTC.